This T cell receptor beta chain was captured in a study of blood T cell repertoires in COVID-19. Study at large: Sample material is recorded as cDNA or gDNA derived from T cells, B-cell-depleted T cells, or PBMCs.

The CDR3 spans 13 residues. Per germline, CDR1 SEHNR and CDR2 FQNEAQ (reference sequence). The V gene lost 4 bases and the J gene lost 5 bases, with 12 bases spanning the gap. TCRdb keeps only in-frame clones here, not all; method: immunoSEQ multiplex PCR. The table records roughly 250,000 clones, 75% to 95% of them present only once. Participants spanned ages about 18 to 100 years and resided in fewer than 30 US areas. Cohorts were determined from participant-reported clinical history. Sequencing was carried out using PBMCs or T cells enriched from blood (not recorded which). This TCR came from a woman under 30 who had recovered from COVID-19. V gene TRBV7-9 combines with J gene TRBJ2-7; D remains unclear. CDR3 coding DNA: TGTGCCAGCAGCTCCATGACTCCTAACGAGCAGTACTTC. The encoded protein is CASSSMTPNEQYF. The full variable domain, completed using reference TRBV7-9 and TRBJ2-7, is DTGVSQNPRHKITKRGQNVTFRCDPISEHNRLYWYRQTLGQGPEFLTYFQNEAQLEKSRLLSDRFSAERPKGSFSTLEIQRTEQGDSAMYLCASSSMTPNEQYFGPGTRLTVT.